These 24 T cell receptor beta chains originate from one sample sequenced in a study of blood T cell repertoires in COVID-19. The method was immunoSEQ multiplex PCR; TCRdb's version includes in-frame clones alone and lacks a portion of them. The sample contains 250,000 to 300,000 clones, roughly nine tenths of which appear only once. Sequencing was performed on PBMCs or T cells enriched from blood (not recorded which). The source is a woman aged 40 to 49 who had recovered from COVID-19.

The J gene is TRBJ1-2, the V gene TRBV2; D unresolved. The CDR3 runs to 14 residues. In germline, CDR1 is SNHLY, CDR2 FYNNEI. With 4 bases removed from V and 6 bases from J, the gap between germline ends came to 15 bases. CDR3: CASSGFLSLHGYTF. CDR3 nucleotides: TGTGCCAGCAGTGGGTTCTTAAGCCTCCATGGCTACACCTTC.

In DNA form, the CDR3 reads TGTGCCACCAGCAGGGTCTACCCGGGACTGGAAGGCTCTTATGGCTACACCTTC. Protein sequence: CATSRVYPGLEGSYGYTF. The chain combines TRBV15 with TRBJ1-2; a possible D gene is TRBD1 (5 bases). Trimming pared 3 bases from V and 5 bases from J, leaving 25 bases between. Germline loops: CDR1 LNHNV, CDR2 YYDKDF (reference sequence). The CDR3 is made up of 18 amino acids.

This rearrangement joins TRBV28 to TRBJ2-1; 7 bases match TRBD2. V trimming: 5 bases; J trimming: 5 bases; junction bases outside the gene matches: 15. The CDR3 loop spans 17 amino acids. The germline CDR1 and CDR2 sequences are MDHEN and SYDVKM. CDR3 sequence reads: CASSPTRQGGRDNEQFF. The CDR3, as DNA: TGTGCCAGCAGTCCTACCCGTCAGGGAGGGAGGGACAATGAGCAGTTCTTC.

This clone was recorded only once. The chain couples TRBV27 to TRBJ2-7; possibly TRBD1 for D (6 bases). This CDR3 spans 17 amino acids. Trimming left V 4 bases short and J 5 bases short, with 24 bases between. Per the germline V gene, CDR1 is MNHEY and CDR2 is SMNVEV (reference sequence). This CDR3 reads CASSSTLTGKIGNEQYF. CDR3 DNA: TGTGCCAGCAGTTCAACCCTTACAGGGAAGATAGGGAACGAGCAGTACTTC.

The rearrangement uses TRBV7-2 and TRBJ1-1; a possible D gene is TRBD1 (6 bases). V lost 2 bases, J lost 8 bases, and 12 bases lay in between. This CDR3 region has 13 residues. Germline CDR1 SGHTA, CDR2 FQGNSA. CDR3 bases: TGTGCCAGCAGCTTAAGCAGGGGAGCGGAAGCTTTCTTT. Amino acid sequence: CASSLSRGAEAFF.

The rearrangement joins TRBV4-3 to TRBJ1-2; TRBD1 matches 7 bases. Germline V gene data show CDR1 as LGHNA and CDR2 as YSLEER. The junction had 5 bases not matched to a gene; V was cut back by 2 bases and J by 5 bases. This CDR3 has 14 amino acids. The CDR3 nucleotides are TGCGCCAGCAGCCAATCACAGGGGACGTATGGCTACACCTTC. It codes for CASSQSQGTYGYTF.

J is TRBJ2-7 and V is TRBV24-1, with D possibly being TRBD1 (6 bases). V was cut by 2 bases and J by 2 bases, with 15 bases left in between. Germline CDR1 reads KGHDR; CDR2 reads SFDVKD. This CDR3 is 16 amino acids long. The CDR3 is CATSDSFRDMAYEQYF. CDR3 in DNA: TGTGCCACCAGTGATTCCTTCCGGGACATGGCCTACGAGCAGTACTTC.

This sequence joins TRBV7-3 and TRBJ2-2, with 13 positions matching TRBD2. Germline CDR1 SGHTA, CDR2 FQGTGA. V lost 4 bases to trimming and J lost 5 bases; unmatched junction nucleotides: 7. The CDR3 loop spans 17 amino acids. CDR3 sequence: CASSSSRTSGSTGELFF. The CDR3 nucleotides read TGTGCCAGCAGCTCCTCCAGGACTAGCGGGAGTACCGGGGAGCTGTTTTTT.

The genes are TRBV6-2 or TRBV6-3 and TRBJ1-5; no reliable D call. This CDR3 has 16 residues. Germline lookup yields CDR1 MNHEY and CDR2 SVGEGT. Trimming cost V 2 bases and J 0 bases, with 11 bases left between them. CDR3 bases: TGTGCCAGCAGTTACCTAGCTGCCCATAGCAATCAGCCCCAGCATTTT. As protein: CASSYLAAHSNQPQHF.

In its sample, this clone was seen once. The junction and the germline gene differ at one end; a read error may be behind it. The rearrangement joins TRBV7-7 to TRBJ2-3; a possible D gene is TRBD2 (5 bases). Germline CDR1 is SSHAT and CDR2 is FNYEAQ (reference sequence). This CDR3 comprises 15 residues. Here the CDR3 reads CASSASGGPVDTQYF. The CDR3, as DNA: TGTGCTAGCAGCGCCTCGGGCGGGCCTGTCGATACGCAGTATTTT.

The rearrangement links TRBV6-5 to TRBJ2-3, with TRBD1 matching over 10 bases. CDR1 MNHEY and CDR2 SVGAGI come from the germline V gene. This CDR3 comprises 15 residues. V lost 4 bases to trimming and J lost 3 bases; unmatched junction nucleotides: 4. The CDR3 nucleotides read TGTGCCAGCAGTTCCGGGACAGGGGAAACAGATACGCAGTATTTT. Protein sequence: CASSSGTGETDTQYF.

In this sample, this clone turned up once. This rearrangement joins TRBV5-1 to TRBJ2-3; 9 bases are a match to TRBD2. Per germline, CDR1 SGHRS and CDR2 YFSETQ. The trim removed 6 bases at V and 0 bases at J, leaving 8 bases unmatched. This CDR3 contains 16 residues. The CDR3 DNA reads TGCGCCAGCACCACACCGACTAGCGGAAGCACAGATACGCAGTATTTT. This sequence encodes CASTTPTSGSTDTQYF.

This chain joins TRBV19 and TRBJ1-2, with D maybe TRBD1 (6 bases). Germline values: CDR1 LNHDA, CDR2 SQIVND (reference sequence). The length of the CDR3 is 14 residues. Trimming left V 5 bases short and J 4 bases short, with 14 bases between. This chain's CDR3 is CASSLPGDIYGYTF. CDR3 DNA sequence: TGTGCCAGTAGTCTTCCAGGGGACATCTATGGCTACACCTTC.

The chain carries TRBV6-5 and TRBJ2-1; tentatively, D is TRBD2 (6 bases). With 2 bases removed from V and 7 bases from J, the gap between germline ends came to 9 bases. The CDR3 extends over 13 amino acids. Germline-derived CDR1 and CDR2 are MNHEY and SVGAGI. Here the CDR3 reads CASSYGAGNEQFF. The CDR3 DNA is TGTGCCAGCAGTTACGGCGCGGGGAATGAGCAGTTCTTC.

The count of this clone is one. This chain connects TRBV3-1 (or the pseudogene TRBV3-2) to TRBJ2-3, with D unresolved. V was shortened by 0 bases and J by 6 bases, with 7 bases between the two germline ends. Germline V gene lookup returns CDR1 LGHDT and CDR2 YNNKEL (reference sequence). This CDR3 spans 13 amino acids. CDR3 protein: CASSQDPRDTQYF. For the CDR3, the DNA is TGTGCCAGCAGCCAAGATCCCCGGGATACGCAGTATTTT.

This rearrangement joins TRBV5-1 to TRBJ2-5; 11 bases align to TRBD1. The CDR3 loop spans 16 amino acids. Looked up from germline, CDR1 is SGHRS and CDR2 is YFSETQ. The ends lost 4 bases at V and 5 bases at J; junction bases unmatched: 10. CDR3 nucleotides: TGCGCCAGCAGCCCAGTTGGGACAGGGGGTAGGGAGACCCAGTACTTC. This encodes CASSPVGTGGRETQYF.

This clone is a singleton in its sample. The genes are TRBV7-2 and TRBJ2-5; D gene unclear. The V gene's germline CDR1 is SGHTA and CDR2 FQGNSA. V was trimmed by 3 bases and J by 5 bases, leaving 13 bases between them. This CDR3 has 14 amino acids. This CDR3 is CASSFVGGVETQYF. CDR3 bases: TGTGCCAGCAGCTTTGTTGGCGGAGTGGAGACCCAGTACTTC.

The chain joins TRBV29-1 to TRBJ2-1; 7 bases line up with TRBD2. Unmatched junction bases numbered 9, after V lost 4 bases and J lost 0 bases. From germline, CDR1 is SQVTM and CDR2 ANQGSEA. The CDR3 length is 16 residues. CDR3 coding DNA: TGCAGCGTTGTCACTATAAGCGGGGACTCCTACAATGAGCAGTTCTTC. Protein product: CSVVTISGDSYNEQFF.

The V and J genes are TRBV4-1 and TRBJ1-1, with D perhaps TRBD1 (5 bases). CDR1 MGHRA and CDR2 YSYEKL come from the germline V gene. Trimming pared 1 base from V and 1 base from J, leaving 10 bases between. This CDR3 has 15 residues. CDR3 loop: CASSQVDRENTEAFF. CDR3 sequence (DNA): TGCGCCAGCAGCCAAGTTGACAGAGAGAACACTGAAGCTTTCTTT.

This clone was found a few times. The J gene is TRBJ2-7, the V gene TRBV2; D unclear. The CDR3 has 12 residues. The germline V and J ends were trimmed by 7 bases and 13 bases, with 20 bases remaining between them. Per germline, CDR1 SNHLY and CDR2 FYNNEI. CDR3 sequence: CASTESVGTVYF. Here the CDR3 DNA reads TGTGCCAGCACAGAAAGTGTGGGCACGGTTTACTTC.

This clone was seen only a few times. The genes are TRBV18 and TRBJ2-7; maybe TRBD2 (5 bases). V was shortened by 3 bases and J by 3 bases, with 15 bases between the two germline ends. The CDR3 runs to 15 residues. CDR1 and CDR2 (germline): KGHSH, LQKENI. CDR3 amino acids: CASSPERSGIYEQYF. The CDR3 DNA follows: TGTGCCAGCTCACCGGAAAGGTCCGGGATCTACGAGCAGTACTTC.

This clone is a singleton in its sample. The chain recombines TRBV11-2 with TRBJ1-1; D not resolved. Per the germline V gene, CDR1 is SGHAT and CDR2 is FQNNGV. CDR3 length equals 13 residues. V gave up 1 base and J gave up 5 bases, with 8 bases separating them. The CDR3 sequence: CASSLAGWTEAFF. CDR3 DNA sequence: TGTGCCAGCAGCTTAGCCGGGTGGACTGAAGCTTTCTTT.

V gene TRBV5-1 combines with J gene TRBJ2-2, with 11 bases matching TRBD2. With V trimmed by 0 bases and J by 3 bases, 7 bases remained unmatched. The CDR3 spans 18 residues. Germline CDR1 and CDR2: SGHRS and YFSETQ. DNA for the CDR3: TGCGCCAGCAGCTTGGGTCTAGCGGGAGGCCCTTACACCGGGGAGCTGTTTTTT. Protein sequence: CASSLGLAGGPYTGELFF.

This clone appeared once. The chain couples TRBV4-1 to TRBJ1-1; TRBD1 matches 9 bases. There are 17 residues in the CDR3. Trimming cost V 2 bases and J 2 bases; bases outside gene matches: 9. The V gene's germline CDR1 is MGHRA and CDR2 YSYEKL. The CDR3 spells CASSQWGQGISNTEAFF. The CDR3 nucleotides are TGCGCCAGCAGCCAATGGGGACAGGGTATATCAAACACTGAAGCTTTCTTT.